Below, 21 T cell receptor beta chains from the same sample are listed, as sequenced in a study of Tregs in tolerant kidney transplant recipients. Clones were sequenced by immunoSEQ multiplex PCR, and TCRdb holds only the in-frame ones, with some missing. This sample has 110,000 or so clones; roughly nine tenths occur once, and the top ten carry more than 0.5%. The sequenced sample was CD4+ T cells from blood. The receptors shown here come from a human donor in good health.

This CDR3 reads CASSPKLTALNTGELFF. DNA of the CDR3: TGTGCCAGCAGCCCTAAGCTGACAGCGTTGAACACCGGGGAGCTGTTTTTT. The genes are TRBV7-8 and TRBJ2-2; D may be TRBD1 (5 bases). The CDR3 sequence is 17 residues long. Per germline, CDR1 SGHVS and CDR2 FQNEAQ. Trimming removed 5 bases at V and 1 base at J, with 17 bases between.

V is TRBV10-2 and J is TRBJ1-2; 7 bases line up with TRBD1. V lost 8 bases, J lost 1 base, and 10 bases stayed unmatched. The CDR3 length is 15 residues. The germline CDR1 and CDR2 sequences are WSHSY and SAAADI. The CDR3 sequence is CASAAQTGSNYGYTF. The CDR3 nucleotides are TGCGCCAGCGCCGCTCAGACAGGGAGTAACTATGGCTACACCTTC.

The rearrangement joins TRBV7-9 to TRBJ2-5; either TRBD1 or TRBD2 may fit D (5 bases each). The CDR3 totals 13 residues. Trimming cost V 5 bases and J 3 bases, with 10 bases left between them. The germline gives CDR1 SEHNR, CDR2 FQNEAQ (reference sequence). CDR3: CASSLMGEETQYF. In nucleotides, the CDR3 is TGTGCCAGCAGCCTCATGGGGGAAGAGACCCAGTACTTC.

The chain employs TRBV5-5 and TRBJ2-7; D could derive from TRBD1 or TRBD2 (5 bases each). V shed 4 bases and J shed 3 bases, with 17 bases lying between them. This CDR3 spans 15 amino acids. Germline CDR1 SGHKS, CDR2 YYEKEE (reference sequence). The CDR3 loop is CASSLTGPLDYEQYF. CDR3 nucleotides: TGTGCCAGCAGCCTTACGGGACCCCTGGACTACGAGCAGTACTTC. Filled out from reference TRBV5-5 and TRBJ2-7, the complete variable domain reads DAGVTQSPTHLIKTRGQQVTLRCSPISGHKSVSWYQQVLGQGPQFIFQYYEKEERGRGNFPDRFSARQFPNYSSELNVNALLLGDSALYLCASSLTGPLDYEQYFGPGTRLTVT.

This chain joins TRBV6-5 and TRBJ1-6, with D possibly matching TRBD1 (6 bases). CDR1 MNHEY and CDR2 SVGAGI come from the germline V gene. V gave up 2 bases and J gave up 5 bases, with 7 bases separating them. The CDR3 is made up of 14 amino acids. The DNA of the CDR3 is TGTGCCAGCAGTTACAGGGGGGATAATTCACCCCTCCACTTT. It codes for CASSYRGDNSPLHF.

V and J are TRBV7-9 and TRBJ1-1, with D tentatively TRBD1 (5 bases). The CDR3 covers 15 residues. V lost 5 bases to trimming and J lost 5 bases, with 18 bases between them. CDR1 is SEHNR and CDR2 is FQNEAQ in the germline V gene (reference sequence). The chain's CDR3 is CASSAKVGLDTEAFF. The CDR3, as DNA: TGTGCCAGCAGCGCCAAGGTGGGGCTGGATACTGAAGCTTTCTTT.

This chain connects TRBV2 to TRBJ2-7; D is possibly TRBD2 (7 bases). Trimming cost V 1 base and J 7 bases, with 17 bases left between them. CDR1 is SNHLY and CDR2 is FYNNEI in the germline V gene. This CDR3 spans 15 amino acids. In DNA, the CDR3 is TGTGCCAGCAGTGAAGGGTGGGGGGGCCGACGAGAGCAGTACTTC. Translation gives CASSEGWGGRREQYF.

The rearrangement links TRBV6-5 to TRBJ1-1; D unclear. The V gene lost 5 bases and the J gene lost 1 base, with 8 bases spanning the gap. This CDR3 has 13 amino acids. Germline assignment: CDR1 MNHEY and CDR2 SVGAGI. In DNA form, the CDR3 reads TGTGCCAGCAGTGGTTCAGAGAACACTGAAGCTTTCTTT. It is translated as CASSGSENTEAFF.

This CDR3 reads CATNGGGDRAFF. CDR3 sequence (DNA): TGTGCCACCAACGGGGGAGGGGATAGAGCTTTCTTT. The chain links TRBV6-5 to TRBJ1-1; tentatively, D is TRBD1 (5 bases). Trimming removed 10 bases from V and 10 bases from J, with 19 bases in between. Germline CDR1 is MNHEY and CDR2 is SVGAGI. This CDR3 is 12 amino acids long.

V is TRBV18 and J is TRBJ1-4; 8 bases map to TRBD1. The germline V gene encodes CDR1 KGHSH and CDR2 LQKENI. The CDR3 is made up of 15 amino acids. V gave up 6 bases and J gave up 2 bases; unmatched junction bases: 5. CDR3 nucleotides: TGTGCCAGCTCTGGACAGGGAATTACTAATGAAAAACTGTTTTTT. Translated, it gives CASSGQGITNEKLFF.

The chain carries TRBV6-1 and TRBJ1-5; no firm D call. The V gene's germline CDR1 is MNHNS and CDR2 SASEGT. The CDR3 is 15 residues long. V dropped 5 bases and J dropped 6 bases, with 17 bases sitting between them. CDR3 loop: CASSTTGAAGQPQHF. In nucleotides, the CDR3 is TGTGCCAGCAGTACGACGGGAGCTGCCGGTCAGCCCCAGCATTTT.

The V gene is TRBV7-6, the J gene TRBJ2-7; D is undetermined. Germline loops: CDR1 SGHVS, CDR2 FNYEAQ. CDR3 size: 12 residues. V lost 3 bases to trimming and J lost 0 bases, with 3 bases between them. CDR3 protein: CASSLRSYEQYF. CDR3 coding DNA: TGTGCCAGCAGCTTGCGCTCCTACGAGCAGTACTTC.

The chain joins TRBV6-5 to TRBJ1-5, with 7 bases fitting TRBD1. The CDR3 spans 15 residues. V lost 0 bases to trimming and J lost 6 bases; unmatched junction nucleotides: 5. CDR1 MNHEY and CDR2 SVGAGI come from the germline V gene. DNA for the CDR3: TGTGCCAGCAGTTACTCCGGGGACAGCGGTCAGCCCCAGCATTTT. Protein product: CASSYSGDSGQPQHF.

In this sample, this clone turned up once. The chain is built from TRBV7-2 and TRBJ2-2; D remains ambiguous. Germline assignment: CDR1 SGHTA and CDR2 FQGNSA. V was cut by 10 bases and J by 0 bases, with 18 bases left in between. The CDR3 covers 16 residues. The CDR3 nucleotides are TGTGCCAACCCAGATAAAGGATTCGCGAACACCGGGGAGCTGTTTTTT. This gives the protein CANPDKGFANTGELFF. Full variable domain (missing parts from reference TRBV7-2 and TRBJ2-2): GAGVSQSPSNKVTEKGKDVELRCDPISGHTALYWYRQSLGQGLEFLIYFQGNSAPDKSGLPSDRFSAERTGGSVSTLTIQRTQQEDSAVYLCANPDKGFANTGELFFGEGSRLTVL.

The chain carries TRBV6-6 and TRBJ1-5; D is uncertain. Germline CDR1 reads MNHNY; CDR2 reads SVGAGI (reference sequence). This CDR3 contains 12 residues. Trimming took 2 bases from V and 2 from J, leaving 1 base between them. The CDR3 protein is CASSYGNQPQHF. The DNA for the CDR3 is TGTGCCAGCAGTTACGGCAATCAGCCCCAGCATTTT.

V is TRBV9 and J is TRBJ1-1; maybe TRBD1 (6 bases). Trimming removed 0 bases at V and 1 base at J, with 16 bases between. In germline, CDR1 is SGDLS, CDR2 YYNGEE. The CDR3 covers 17 residues. The CDR3 DNA is TGTGCCAGCAGCGTAGTCCGACATGTGGGGGCGAACACTGAAGCTTTCTTT. Encoded protein: CASSVVRHVGANTEAFF.

This chain joins TRBV5-1 and TRBJ2-2, with D maybe TRBD2 (6 bases). V shed 2 bases and J shed 3 bases, with 14 bases lying between them. Germline V CDR1 and CDR2: SGHRS, YFSETQ. CDR3 length equals 16 residues. The CDR3 loop reads CASSFSPGEYTGELFF. The CDR3 coding sequence is TGCGCCAGCAGCTTTTCCCCGGGAGAGTACACCGGGGAGCTGTTTTTT.

This chain uses TRBV4-2 with TRBJ2-3; 15 bases line up with TRBD2. The CDR3 runs to 17 residues. Losses at the gene ends were 4 bases for V and 5 bases for J; bases not matched to a gene: 7. Per germline, CDR1 LGHNA and CDR2 YNFKEQ. CDR3 sequence (DNA): TGTGCCAGCAGCCGAGGACTAGCGGGGGGGCAGGGAGATACGCAGTATTTT. It is translated as CASSRGLAGGQGDTQYF.

The chain recombines TRBV7-9 with TRBJ1-2; D is possibly TRBD1 (5 bases). Looked up from germline, CDR1 is SEHNR and CDR2 is FQNEAQ (reference sequence). The V and J ends lost 2 bases and 2 bases respectively, with 9 bases between them. The CDR3 contains 14 residues. CDR3 coding DNA: TGTGCCAGCAGCTTACCGGGACGGAACTATGGCTACACCTTC. Encoded protein: CASSLPGRNYGYTF.

The chain recombines TRBV5-6 with TRBJ2-3; tentative D call: TRBD2 (7 bases). V was trimmed by 0 bases and J by 0 bases, leaving 11 bases between them. This CDR3 has 16 residues. CDR1 is SGHDT and CDR2 is YYEEEE in the germline V gene. The CDR3 nucleotides read TGTGCCAGCAGCTTGGATCGGGGGGCTAGCACAGATACGCAGTATTTT. Translated, it gives CASSLDRGASTDTQYF.

V gene TRBV2 combines with J gene TRBJ1-5; the D is unclear. Germline CDR1 and CDR2: SNHLY and FYNNEI. With 6 bases removed from V and 0 bases from J, the gap between germline ends came to 6 bases. The CDR3 loop spans 13 amino acids. CDR3 sequence reads: CASRRTSNQPQHF. The CDR3 nucleotides are TGTGCCAGCAGGAGAACTAGCAATCAGCCCCAGCATTTT.